The subject of this entry is one T cell receptor beta chain. This clonotype was seen repeatedly, ten times or more. Its antigen is currently not known. Per-base quality was not reported, and no clone a single base away is much larger than it. The data are from a study of blood T cells in healthy people across ages (dated by TCRdb to about 2015). Notes on the research overall: In model experiments, template switching captured about one uniquely barcoded TCR beta cDNA molecule for every two T cells. To avoid experimental bias, donors of different ages were spread randomly across the sequencing lanes. For two donors (one aged 18 to 30 and one aged 80 or older), the study analyzed two additional independent replicas of 1 million unique cDNA reads from the same blood draw. The donors were split into four age groups: young (average around 15 years), middle-aged (roughly 42), aged (62) and long-lived (roughly 86). Age-related changes in TCR beta repertoire diversity were measured in the study by deep sequencing normalized with unique cDNA molecular identifiers.

Libraries were prepared through 5' RACE. The instrument was an Illumina HiSeq 2500. The second PCR ran for about 7 to 11 cycles and used a J-beta primer mix along with a sample-barcoded 5' primer. A unique molecular identifier was introduced onto each TCR beta cDNA molecule by a template-switch 5' adaptor carrying 12 random nucleotides. Each sample yielded at least 3 million CDR3-containing paired-end reads. All of the RNA was converted into first-strand cDNA using the Mint cDNA synthesis kit, with a TRBC-specific oligonucleotide serving as the primer. All cDNA was treated with uracil-DNA glycosylase and then went through a first 18-cycle PCR with the universal primers M1SS and BC2_uni_R. The source study handled its data this way. For normalization, 1 million high-quality reads were randomly selected from each sample, with every read carrying a distinct molecular identifier. Instead of being binned into consensus sequences, reads with shared molecular identifiers were discarded. CDR3 identification, clonotype clustering and error correction used MiTCR with a Q25 quality threshold and the strictest error-elimination algorithm. A nonparametric unseen species model with Euler transformation was used to estimate a lower bound on total TCR beta diversity. TCRdb applied fastp at Q25 and MiXCR to the public reads, then kept only in-frame beta chains. Each record represents a unique CDR3 protein, reported with the most common genes and DNA among its rows. Clone size and V and J calls follow TCRdb, not the original study. The sample table contains 650,000 to 1,000,000 distinct CDR3 sequences; only one count was recorded for roughly 40% of them. Approximately 12% of the sample is in the top ten clones.

Taken from the germline V gene, the CDR1 and CDR2 loops are MDHEN and SYDVKM. Trimmed from V: 5 bases; trimmed from J: 1 base; junction bases lacking a gene match: 17. CDR3 length: 19 amino acids, cysteine to phenylalanine. The sequence is cut down to CDR3 DNA, 57 bases in frame from base 1. Donors were roughly 40 systemically healthy Caucasian individuals from Russia aged roughly 6 to 95 years. Around 9.7 milliliters of peripheral blood were collected from each donor into EDTA-treated Vacutainer tubes. Ficoll-Paque density-gradient centrifugation was used to isolate PBMCs, with at least 6.5 million per sample. Trizol reagent was used to extract total RNA from the PBMCs, yielding at least 5.5 micrograms per sample. For every donor, an aliquot of PBMCs went through flow cytometry to measure the percentages of naive CD45RAhigh/CD27high T cells. On the study overall, not on this receptor specifically: There was a strong correlation between observed TCR beta diversity and the percentage of naive T cells measured by flow cytometry. The long-lived group showed more naive CD4+ T cells, fewer expanded clones and increased TCR diversity than the aged group, suggesting age selection. Conclusive comparison of naive and antigen-experienced compartments was prevented by the profiling of bulk unsorted PBMCs. Estimates of total diversity based on one million sequenced T cells were regarded as lower bounds and as underestimates. Because the CMV infection status of the donors was unknown, age-related changes in expanded clonotypes may potentially have been confounded. As age increased, observed TCR beta diversity per million T cells dropped in a roughly linear way, and a significant reduction was already evident by age 40.

The TCR sequence derives from a young man in good health. Recombination joined TRBV28 with TRBJ2-5; 9 bases in the middle match TRBD2. Material for sequencing was blood. The DNA sequence follows: TGTGCCAGCAGTCTACCCCGTGGGATAGCGGGGGCGATCCAAGAGACCCAGTACTTC. The translation is CASSLPRGIAGAIQETQYF. Beyond the CDR3, the reference TRBV28 and TRBJ2-5 genes provide the residues; the full variable domain reads: DVKVTQSSRYLVKRTGEKVFLECVQDMDHENMFWYRQDPGLGLRLIYFSYDVKMKEKGDIPEGYSVSREKKERFSLILESASTNQTSMYLCASSLPRGIAGAIQETQYFGPGTRLLVL.